This T cell receptor (beta chain) comes out of a study of T-cell reconstitution after alpha-beta-depleted transplantation in children. This clonotype was observed at least ten times. Germline-derived CDR1 and CDR2 are MGHDK and SYGVNS. The CDR3 consists of 12 residues. V dropped 4 bases and J dropped 0 bases, with 3 bases sitting between them. The TCRbeta library incorporated unique molecular identifiers. TCRdb re-called the PCR reads through MiXCR, storing one row per CDR3 protein. Seen here are some 390,000 distinct CDR3 sequences, about a fifth observed once, and the top ten hold 3.5% to 4%. This chain connects TRBV25-1 to TRBJ1-1, with D hard to call. This sequence originates from a human donor who donated a stem cell graft to a child with acute myeloid leukemia. Sample: PBMCs from the stem cell graft donor, taken from the stem cell graft. CDR3 protein: CASSALNTEAFF. In DNA, the CDR3 is TGTGCCAGCAGTGCCTTGAACACTGAAGCTTTCTTT.